These T cell receptor beta chains were read from a single sample in a study of read filtering for tumor transcriptome and immune sequencing. TCRdb reanalysed the reads using MiXCR and keeps one entry per CDR3 protein. This sample has roughly 67,000 distinct CDR3 sequences; less than 20% occur once, and the top ten carry approximately 11%. Sequenced sample: a population of CD138-negative cells sorted from bone marrow. Receptor source: a donor at least 40 years old with multiple myeloma. The CDR3 runs from the conserved cysteine through the conserved F or W. Fields, in order: J gene, V gene, clone size, D gene, CDR3 DNA, CDR3 protein. The D gene is left open where the match is weak. Size is stated as how often the clone was seen (once, few, many) or a class if it is expanded.

TRBJ2-1,TRBV7-2,few,TRBD2,TGTGCCAGCCAACTCGGGATTAGCCGCGGGGGGTCCTTC,CASQLGISRGGSF
TRBJ2-7,TRBV20-1,many,NA,TGCAGTGCTAGAGATAGTTACGAGCAGTACTTC,CSARDSYEQYF
TRBJ2-7,TRBV6-6,many,NA,TGTGCCAGCAGTTACTCGAACAGGGTGAAAAAGCCCCAGCCGCGGTACGAGCAGTACTTC,CASSYSNRVKKPQPRYEQYF
TRBJ2-2,TRBV4-1,many,NA,TGCGCCAGCAGCCAGGAGATCGGGGAGCTGTTTTTT,CASSQEIGELFF
TRBJ2-2,TRBV28,many,TRBD2,TGTGCCAGCAGTTTCACACTAGCGGGAGCCGGGGAGCTGTTTTTT,CASSFTLAGAGELFF
TRBJ2-3,TRBV5-4,few,TRBD1,TGTGCCAGCAGATCGGACAGGGGGACAGATACGCAGTATTTT,CASRSDRGTDTQYF
TRBJ1-1,TRBV20-1,many,TRBD1,TGCAGTGCTCCCCGGGACAGCCACACTGAAGCTTTCTTT,CSAPRDSHTEAFF
TRBJ2-1,TRBV7-9,few,TRBD1,TGTGCCAGCAGCTTAGAGGGGACAGGGTCCCAGTTCTTC,CASSLEGTGSQFF
TRBJ2-1,TRBV19,many,NA,TGTGCCAGTAGTAAGGGGGACAACCCTAACAATGAGCAGTTCTTC,CASSKGDNPNNEQFF
TRBJ2-5,TRBV20-1,many,TRBD2,TGCAGTGCTAGATCCTCTTGGGGACTAGCGGGACAAGAGACCCAGTACTTC,CSARSSWGLAGQETQYF
TRBJ2-1,TRBV20-1,once,NA,TGCGGTGCCCGCCTCGCGGGGTACGATGAGCAGTTCTTC,CGARLAGYDEQFF
TRBJ2-1,TRBV7-9,many,TRBD2,TGTGCCAGCAGTCTAGCGGGGCGGGCTTACAATGAGCAGTTCTTC,CASSLAGRAYNEQFF
TRBJ2-5,TRBV20-1,many,NA,TGCAGTGCTAGAGGCCCGGGACAAAAAGAGACCCAGTACTTC,CSARGPGQKETQYF